This T cell receptor (beta chain) was captured by sequencing in a study of T cell repertoires in cytomegalovirus infection. At the level of the study: HLA-C-restricted CMV epitopes, recently identified, and well-studied HLA-B-restricted ones were used by the study.

This clonotype was found a few times. Its antigen is unknown. Germline V gene sequence: CDR1 SGHDN, CDR2 FVKESK. V lost 3 bases, J lost 7 bases, and 5 bases stayed unmatched. The CDR3 contains 15 residues. Study results and limitations: Totalled public TCR beta family frequency picked out people who carried CMV plus the relevant HLA.

TCRdb analysed the reads with MiXCR anew, one entry per CDR3 protein. Among some 920,000 distinct CDR3 sequences listed, around 31% were seen once. The chain joins TRBV14 to TRBJ1-4; 10 bases fit TRBD1. The receptor's source is a human donor in good health (CMV status not recorded). Some clones in this sample may be carry-over from other donors' samples. Source: cultured CD8+ T cells from PBMCs, taken from culture after CMV antigen stimulation. As DNA, the CDR3 is TGTGCCAGCAGCCACCCGGGACAGGGGTTTGAAAAACTGTTTTTT. It codes for CASSHPGQGFEKLFF.